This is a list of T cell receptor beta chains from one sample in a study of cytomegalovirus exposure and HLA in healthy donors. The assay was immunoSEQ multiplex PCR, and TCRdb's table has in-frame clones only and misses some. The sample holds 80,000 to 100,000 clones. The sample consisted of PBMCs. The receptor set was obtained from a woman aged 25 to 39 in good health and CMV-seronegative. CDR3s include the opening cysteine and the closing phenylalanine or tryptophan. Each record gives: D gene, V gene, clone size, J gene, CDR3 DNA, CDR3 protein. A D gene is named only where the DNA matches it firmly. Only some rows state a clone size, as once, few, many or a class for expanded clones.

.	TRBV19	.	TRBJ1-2	TGTGCCAGTAGTCTTCGAGACAGTCTGGGGGGCTACACCTTC	CASSLRDSLGGYTF
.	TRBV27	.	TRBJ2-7	TGTGCCAGCAGATCCCCCCTTTTAAACGAGCAGTACTTC	CASRSPLLNEQYF
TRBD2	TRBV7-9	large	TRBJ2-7	TGTGCCAGCAGCAAGCGGGAGGCCTACGAGCAGTACTTC	CASSKREAYEQYF
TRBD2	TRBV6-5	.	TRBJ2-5	TGTGCCAGCAGTTACCGGACTAGGGACGAGACCCAGTACTTC	CASSYRTRDETQYF
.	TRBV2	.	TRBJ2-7	TGTGCCAGCAGTAGGGGAAGCTACGAGCAGTACTTC	CASSRGSYEQYF
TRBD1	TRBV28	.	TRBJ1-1	TGTGCCAGCAGTTCGCTTTATGGGACAGTGAACACTGAAGCTTTCTTT	CASSSLYGTVNTEAFF
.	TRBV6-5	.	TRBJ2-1	TGTGCCAGCAGTTATTCCGGGACTGGTTCCTACAATGAGCAGTTCTTC	CASSYSGTGSYNEQFF
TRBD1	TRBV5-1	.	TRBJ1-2	TGCGCCAGCAGCTTGGTGACAGGGGGTAACTATGGCTACACCTTC	CASSLVTGGNYGYTF
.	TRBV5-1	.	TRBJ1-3	TGCGCCAGCAGCCAACAATCCGGAAACACCATATATTTT	CASSQQSGNTIYF
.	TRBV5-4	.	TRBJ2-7	TGTGCCAGCAGCGCCTCACAGGGAGAAATCTACGAGCAGTACTTC	CASSASQGEIYEQYF
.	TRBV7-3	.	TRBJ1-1	TGTGCCAGCAGCCCCGGACAGCTCAGGGCTTTCTTT	CASSPGQLRAFF
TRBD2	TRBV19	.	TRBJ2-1	TGTGCCAGTAGTACCCTCGCCGAGGGACTAGCGGGAGGGAATGAGCAGTTCTTC	CASSTLAEGLAGGNEQFF
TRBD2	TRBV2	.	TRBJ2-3	TGTGCCAGCAGTGACGACACAGGCGGCGGGAGGGATACGCAGTATTTT	CASSDDTGGGRDTQYF
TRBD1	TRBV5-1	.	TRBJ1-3	TGCGCCAGCAGCCCGAGCTCCGGGACAGGGCCCTCTGGAAACACCATATATTTT	CASSPSSGTGPSGNTIYF
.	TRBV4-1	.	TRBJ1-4	TGCGCCAGCAGCCTACAGCTCTATCAACCGGACATGCTTTTT	CASSLQLYQPDMLF
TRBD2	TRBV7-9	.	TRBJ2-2	TGTGCCAGCAGCTTAACGGGGGGGACAAATACTCCCCGGGAGCTGTTTTTT	CASSLTGGTNTPRELFF
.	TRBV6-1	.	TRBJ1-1	TGTGCCAGCAGTGAAGTCGGACAGAGGCCGATGAACACTGAAGCTTTCTTT	CASSEVGQRPMNTEAFF
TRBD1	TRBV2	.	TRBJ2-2	TGTGCCAGCAGTGAACGGGACAGGAACACCGGGGAGCTGTTTTTT	CASSERDRNTGELFF
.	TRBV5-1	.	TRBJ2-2	TGCGCCAGCACCAAGGACAGCAACACCGGGGAGCTGTTTTTT	CASTKDSNTGELFF
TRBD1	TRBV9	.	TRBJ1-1	TGTGCCAGCAGCGTAGTTGAGGACAGGGGAGCTGAAGCTTTCTTT	CASSVVEDRGAEAFF
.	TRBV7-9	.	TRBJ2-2	TGTGCCAGCAGCTTAAGGGAGTCGAACACCGGGGAGCTGTTTTTT	CASSLRESNTGELFF
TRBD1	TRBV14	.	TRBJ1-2	TGTGCCAGCAGCCTACAACACCCGGGACAGGGGATCACCTATGGCTACACCTTC	CASSLQHPGQGITYGYTF
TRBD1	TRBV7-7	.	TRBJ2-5	TGTGCTAGCAGCTTGGGGACAGGGAACCAAGAGACCCAGTACTTC	CASSLGTGNQETQYF
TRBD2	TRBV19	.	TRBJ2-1	TGTGCCAGTAGCGGGAGGAGGGGCAATGAGCAGTTCTTC	CASSGRRGNEQFF
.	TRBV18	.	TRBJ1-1	TGTGCCAGCTCACCACTGCGTGGGGCTGGGGACATGAGCACTGAAGCTTTCTTT	CASSPLRGAGDMSTEAFF
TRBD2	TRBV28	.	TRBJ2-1	TGTGCCAGCGGTACTAGCGGGAGGGCCGAGGGTGAGCAGTTCTTC	CASGTSGRAEGEQFF
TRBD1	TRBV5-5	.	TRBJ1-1	TGTGCCAGCATCCCCACCGGGACAGGGAACACTGAAGCTTTCTTT	CASIPTGTGNTEAFF
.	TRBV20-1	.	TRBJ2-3	TGCAGTGCCACGGAGGGATATACGCAGTATTTT	CSATEGYTQYF
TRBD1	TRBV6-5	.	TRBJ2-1	TGTGCCAGCAGTTACCTCGCCATACAGGGGCAAGAGCAGTTCTTC	CASSYLAIQGQEQFF
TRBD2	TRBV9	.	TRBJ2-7	TGTGCCAGCAGCGGAACTAGCGTCCCTTTCGAGCAGTACTTC	CASSGTSVPFEQYF
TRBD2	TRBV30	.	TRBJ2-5	TGTGCCCGGAGCGGGGGTCAAGAGACCCAGTACTTC	CARSGGQETQYF
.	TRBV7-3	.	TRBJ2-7	TGTGCCAGCAGCTTAAACGCAGGGTCTCGCGAGCAGTACTTC	CASSLNAGSREQYF
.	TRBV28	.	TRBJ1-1	TGTGCCAGCAGTCCAACTGCCTTGAACACTGAAGCTTTCTTT	CASSPTALNTEAFF
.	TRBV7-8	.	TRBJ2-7	TGTGCCAGCAGCTTCCCCCCTCCGGGGGATTCCTACGAGCAGTACTTC	CASSFPPPGDSYEQYF
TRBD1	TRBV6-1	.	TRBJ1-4	TGTGCCAGCAGTTCAGGGGGCGGTAATGAAAAACTGTTTTTT	CASSSGGGNEKLFF
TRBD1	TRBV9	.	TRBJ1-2	TGTGCCAGTGGTGGGGGACAGGGGGCCCCTTTAGACGGCTACACCTTC	CASGGGQGAPLDGYTF
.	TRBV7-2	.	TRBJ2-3	TGTGCCAGCAGCCCTAGATTCAGCACAGATACGCAGTATTTT	CASSPRFSTDTQYF
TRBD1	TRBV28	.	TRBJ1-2	TGTGCCAGCAGCACAGGGGACCTTGGACAGGTGGAGGTGGCTAACTATGGCTACACCTTC	CASSTGDLGQVEVANYGYTF
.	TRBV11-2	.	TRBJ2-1	TGTGCCAGCAGCTTTGGCGGAGAGCAGTTCTTC	CASSFGGEQFF
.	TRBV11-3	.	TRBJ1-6	TGTGCCAGCAGCGAGTTGACAGGATCACCCCTCCACTTT	CASSELTGSPLHF
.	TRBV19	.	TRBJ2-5	TGTGCCAGTACTCTCTCGACTAGTCATGAGACCCAGTACTTC	CASTLSTSHETQYF
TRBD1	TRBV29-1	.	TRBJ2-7	TGCAGCGTTGAGGGACAGTTCTACGAGCAGTACTTC	CSVEGQFYEQYF
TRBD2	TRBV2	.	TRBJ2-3	TGTGCCAGCAGTCTAGCGGGACTCCCTTCCGGGTCAGATACGCAGTATTTT	CASSLAGLPSGSDTQYF
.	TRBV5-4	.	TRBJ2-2	TGTGCCAGCAGCTCCAGAATGACAGACACCGGGGAGCTGTTTTTT	CASSSRMTDTGELFF
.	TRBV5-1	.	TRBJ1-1	TGCGCCAGCAGCTTGGCCGGGGGGCAGGCTGAAGCTTTCTTT	CASSLAGGQAEAFF
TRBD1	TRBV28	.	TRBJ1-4	TGTGCCAGCAGTTTATTGGGACAGGGGCTCCCTAATGAAAAACTGTTTTTT	CASSLLGQGLPNEKLFF
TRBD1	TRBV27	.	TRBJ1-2	TGTGCCAGCAGCTGGACAGGAAACTATGGCTACACCTTC	CASSWTGNYGYTF
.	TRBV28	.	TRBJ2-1	TGTGCCAGCAGTTTATGGGAGGCCGGCCACAATGAGCAGTTCTTC	CASSLWEAGHNEQFF
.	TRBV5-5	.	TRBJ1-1	TGTGCCAGCAGCTATGGGGTGGGAGGCACTGAAGCTTTCTTT	CASSYGVGGTEAFF
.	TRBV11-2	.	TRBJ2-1	TGTGCCAGCAGCCCGCTGGGAGGACGGAGGCAGTTCTTC	CASSPLGGRRQFF